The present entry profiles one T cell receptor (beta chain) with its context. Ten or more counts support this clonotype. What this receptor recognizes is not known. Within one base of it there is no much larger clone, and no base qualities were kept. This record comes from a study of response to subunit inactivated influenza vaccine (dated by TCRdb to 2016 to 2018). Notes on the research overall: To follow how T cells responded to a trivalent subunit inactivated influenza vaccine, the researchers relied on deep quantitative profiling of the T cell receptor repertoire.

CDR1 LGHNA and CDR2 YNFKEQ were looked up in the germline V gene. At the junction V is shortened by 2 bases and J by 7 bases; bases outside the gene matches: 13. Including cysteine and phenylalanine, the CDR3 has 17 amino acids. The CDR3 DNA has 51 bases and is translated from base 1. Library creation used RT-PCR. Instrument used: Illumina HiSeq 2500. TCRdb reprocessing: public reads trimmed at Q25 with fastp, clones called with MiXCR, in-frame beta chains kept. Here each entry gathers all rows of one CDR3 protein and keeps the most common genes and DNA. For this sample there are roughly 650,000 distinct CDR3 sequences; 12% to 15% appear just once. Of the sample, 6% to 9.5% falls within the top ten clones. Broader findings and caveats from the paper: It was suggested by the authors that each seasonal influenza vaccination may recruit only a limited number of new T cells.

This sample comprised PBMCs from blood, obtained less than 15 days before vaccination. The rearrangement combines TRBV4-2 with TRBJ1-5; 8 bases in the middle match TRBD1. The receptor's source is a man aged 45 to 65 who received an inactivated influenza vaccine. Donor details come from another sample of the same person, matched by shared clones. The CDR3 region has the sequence CASSQKTGEAYRQPQHF. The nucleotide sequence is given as TGTGCCAGCAGCCAAAAGACAGGGGAGGCCTACAGACAGCCCCAGCATTTT.